This T cell receptor beta chain stems from a study of T cells in Graves' hyperthyroidism and ophthalmopathy. Researchers took RNA transcripts and amplified the TCR beta CDR3 regions from them. Primed by the HTBI set, a first-round RT-PCR was run on the TCR CDR3. TCRdb reprocessed the multiplex PCR reads via MiXCR and lists one record per CDR3 protein. This sample yields some 340,000 distinct CDR3 sequences, of which roughly an eighth are seen a single time; about a third belongs to the top ten. This clonotype has a count of ten or more. The TCR sequence derives from a woman aged 40-49 years with Graves' ophthalmopathy. Sequencing used blood.

The chain's CDR3 is CASSFQEGNQPQHF. CDR3 DNA: TGTGCCAGCAGTTTTCAGGAGGGCAATCAGCCCCAGCATTTT. The chain is built from TRBV12-3 or TRBV12-4 and TRBJ1-5; D remains ambiguous. Deletions cut 3 bases from V and 2 bases from J, with 8 bases between. CDR3 length equals 14 residues.